These 6 T cell receptor beta chains were all obtained from the same sample, sequenced in a study of ipilimumab plus nivolumab after autologous stem cell transplantation. Assay used: immunoSEQ multiplex PCR; TCRdb lists only in-frame clones, some missing. Of tens of thousands of clones in the sample, roughly 92% are singletons; the top ten hold under 0.95%. Sequencing was performed on PBMCs, taken in a trial of ipilimumab plus nivolumab as post-transplant consolidation. All receptors derive from a male donor with multiple myeloma.

The chain links TRBV6-1 to TRBJ2-1; 11 bases align to TRBD2. The trim removed 6 bases at V and 5 bases at J, leaving 3 bases unmatched. This CDR3 is built from 14 residues. Looked up from germline, CDR1 is MNHNS and CDR2 is SASEGT. CDR3 sequence (DNA): TGTGCCAGCAGCCAGACTAGCGGGGACAATGAGCAGTTCTTC. This gives the protein CASSQTSGDNEQFF.

This clone has a single count. The chain uses TRBV2 and TRBJ1-4, with 7 bases fitting TRBD1. From germline, CDR1 is SNHLY and CDR2 FYNNEI. Losses at the gene ends were 5 bases for V and 5 bases for J; bases not matched to a gene: 5. The CDR3 consists of 14 residues. CDR3 protein: CASSKTGSNEKLFF. As DNA, the CDR3 is TGTGCCAGCAGTAAGACAGGGAGCAATGAAAAACTGTTTTTT.

This chain joins TRBV2 and TRBJ1-5; D may be TRBD1 (5 bases). V was cut by 1 base and J by 2 bases, with 9 bases left in between. Germline V gene lookup returns CDR1 SNHLY and CDR2 FYNNEI. There are 15 residues in the CDR3. DNA for the CDR3: TGTGCCAGCAGTGAAGAGGGGACCGGCAATCAGCCCCAGCATTTT. Translation gives CASSEEGTGNQPQHF.

This clone has just a few counts. J is TRBJ1-6 and V is TRBV2; TRBD1 is a possible D gene (6 bases). V lost 1 base to trimming and J lost 7 bases, with 11 bases between them. Looked up from germline, CDR1 is SNHLY and CDR2 is FYNNEI. The CDR3 runs to 15 residues. The CDR3 region is CASSEVYRANSPLHF. Written as DNA, the CDR3 is TGTGCCAGCAGTGAAGTTTACAGGGCGAATTCACCCCTCCACTTT.

The chain combines TRBV11-2 with TRBJ2-7; tentatively, D is TRBD1 (6 bases). The germline gives CDR1 SGHAT, CDR2 FQNNGV. This CDR3 has 15 residues. Trimming pared 1 base from V and 4 bases from J, leaving 14 bases between. CDR3 DNA sequence: TGTGCCAGCAGCTTAGCCTCGACAGGCCTATACGAGCAGTACTTC. Protein sequence: CASSLASTGLYEQYF.

The CDR3 protein is CASSSGQMGKETQYF. The CDR3 DNA is TGTGCCAGCAGCTCTGGACAGATGGGGAAAGAGACCCAGTACTTC. The V call is TRBV7-6, the J call TRBJ2-5, with D possibly being TRBD1 (6 bases). The V gene lost 4 bases and the J gene lost 3 bases, with 15 bases spanning the gap. The CDR3 loop spans 15 amino acids. The germline V gene encodes CDR1 SGHVS and CDR2 FNYEAQ.